This T cell receptor beta chain was identified during a study of OX40 agonist ivuxolimab in advanced cancers. Looking at the study overall: Ivuxolimab was a fully human IgG2 agonistic monoclonal antibody targeting the costimulatory receptor OX40 (CD134). Intravenous ivuxolimab was administered to patients every 2 weeks at six dose levels: 0.01, 0.1, 0.3, 1.5, 3 and 10 mg/kg. Partial responses occurred in three dose-escalation patients, of whom one had hepatocellular carcinoma and two had cutaneous melanoma. Among the roughly 52 dose-escalation patients, about 20 had hepatocellular carcinoma, 15 or so melanoma, 9 renal cell carcinoma and 9 head and neck cancer. The paper describes the monotherapy dose-escalation part (N ≈ 49 patients) of the phase I trial of ivuxolimab. Peripheral TCRbeta sequencing was intended to test whether TCR sequence diversity was altered and clonal T-cell expansion was caused by ivuxolimab. The dose-escalation cohort was around 83% male with a mean age of about 58 years, ranging from roughly 20 to 80. Prior anti-PD-1, anti-PD-L1 or anti-CTLA-4 therapy was permitted, and 40% to 50% of dose-escalation patients had received checkpoint inhibitors.

Paper-wide results and their limitations: At doses of 0.1 to 3.0 mg/kg, clonal expansion of both CD4+ and CD8+ blood T cells was observed from baseline to week 6. After ivuxolimab, expanded clones were on average more numerous among CD8+ T cells than among CD4+ T cells. Low levels of normalized T-cell clonal expansion were also seen in some patients who did not respond. Partial responders in the 0.1-3.0 mg/kg groups had among the lowest normalized peripheral clonal expansion, especially among CD8+ T cells. Which antigens the clonally expanded peripheral T cells were specific for was not determined.

Note on this clone: It has no known antigen specificity. Base quality data are lacking; no much larger clone is found one base away.

The trial excluded patients who had a history of autoimmune disease or were on systemic immunosuppression. Peripheral blood for TCR sequencing was drawn from every dose cohort at baseline, at cycle 4 day 1 and at cycle 7 day 1. The samples were taken from a phase I, first-in-human, multicenter, open-label dose-escalation trial of ivuxolimab. Adults with locally advanced or metastatic melanoma, renal cell carcinoma, hepatocellular carcinoma or head and neck squamous cell carcinoma were enrolled in the trial. CD4+ and CD8+ T cells were sorted separately from peripheral blood before TCR sequencing. Genomic DNA was extracted from sorted cells for sequencing of the TCRbeta CDR3 region. The immunoSEQ Assay was used to sequence the TCRbeta CDR3 regions. TCRdb obtained this table from immuneACCESS and retained in-frame rearrangements with V and J assigned. These tables miss some clones; where compared with another copy, unresolved V genes account for less than half of the shortfall, and the remainder is unexplained. The sample table contains just under 85,000 clones; only one count was recorded for approximately 88% of them. The ten largest clones represent 7.3% of the sample.

The input for sequencing was CD4+ or CD8+ T cells sorted from blood, taken in a trial of the OX40 agonist ivuxolimab. The TCR comes from an adult with an advanced solid tumor such as melanoma, head and neck, liver or kidney cancer.

The CDR3 reads as follows: CASSLRPIETGAPYEQYF. The sequenced DNA: TGTGCCAGCAGCTTGAGGCCTATAGAAACAGGGGCCCCCTACGAGCAGTACTTC. In this chain, TRBV11-2 is recombined with TRBJ2-7; 7 bases in the junction line up with TRBD1. Looking up the germline V gene yields CDR1 SGHAT and CDR2 FQNNGV. The CDR3 holds 18 amino acids from the cysteine to the phenylalanine. The read is trimmed to its CDR3 DNA, 54 bases read in frame from base 1. Germline trimming amounts to 3 bases on V and 2 bases on J, with 16 as the count of junction bases outside the gene matches.